Listed here are 20 T cell receptor beta chains from one sample, sequenced in a study of blood T cell repertoires in COVID-19. Here immunoSEQ multiplex PCR was the method, and the copy in TCRdb shows in-frame clones only, minus some. The sample lists about 210,000 clones; about 81% were seen once. Sequenced material: PBMCs or T cells enriched from blood (not recorded which). These receptors were obtained from a man between 35 and 55 years old who had recovered from COVID-19.

This clone was observed a single time. The V and J genes are TRBV18 and TRBJ1-5, with D perhaps TRBD1 (5 bases). This CDR3 has 14 amino acids. V lost 3 bases and J 1 base, leaving 7 bases between the germline ends. Germline values: CDR1 KGHSH, CDR2 LQKENI. As DNA, the CDR3 is TGTGCCAGCTCACCGGAGGGGAGCAATCAGCCCCAGCATTTT. This gives the protein CASSPEGSNQPQHF. The variable domain in full, with the rest retrieved from reference TRBV18 and TRBJ1-5, is NAGVMQNPRHLVRRRGQEARLRCSPMKGHSHVYWYRQLPEEGLKFMVYLQKENIIDESGMPKERFSAEFPKEGPSILRIQQVVRGDSAAYFCASSPEGSNQPQHFGDGTRLSIL.

This sequence joins TRBV15 and TRBJ1-3, with D perhaps matching TRBD1 (5 bases). This CDR3 is 14 amino acids long. V lost 8 bases to trimming and J lost 1 base, with 12 bases between them. CDR1 and CDR2 (germline): LNHNV, YYDKDF (reference sequence). CDR3 amino acids: CATGSGASGNTIYF. The CDR3 region has the DNA TGTGCCACCGGGAGCGGGGCTTCTGGAAACACCATATATTTT.

The genes are TRBV19 and TRBJ2-1, with D perhaps matching TRBD1 (6 bases). The germline CDR1 and CDR2 sequences are LNHDA and SQIVND (reference sequence). Trimming stripped 4 bases from V and 8 bases from J, with 9 bases between. This CDR3 comprises 12 residues. CDR3 amino acids: CASSTQGYEQFF. CDR3 in DNA: TGTGCCAGTAGTACACAGGGATATGAGCAGTTCTTC.

The V call is TRBV30, the J call TRBJ1-4; tentatively, D is TRBD1 (5 bases). Trimming took 4 bases from V and 7 from J, leaving 10 bases between them. From germline, CDR1 is GTSNPN and CDR2 SVGIG (reference sequence). This CDR3 comprises 12 residues. This CDR3 is CAWKQGSEKLFF. The CDR3 DNA sequence: TGTGCCTGGAAGCAGGGAAGTGAAAAACTGTTTTTT.

CDR3: CASSRSSGWYQETQYF. DNA of the CDR3: TGTGCCAGCAGCCGGTCTAGCGGATGGTACCAAGAGACCCAGTACTTC. The gene calls are TRBV6-6 and TRBJ2-5; 7 bases map to TRBD2. There are 16 residues in the CDR3. After removal of 6 bases from V and 0 bases from J, the junction contained 10 bases not matched to a gene. In germline, CDR1 is MNHNY, CDR2 SVGAGI (reference sequence).

The J gene is TRBJ1-1, the V gene TRBV5-1; D is perhaps TRBD1 (5 bases). Per germline, CDR1 SGHRS and CDR2 YFSETQ. The CDR3 is 14 amino acids. V gave up 0 bases and J gave up 8 bases, with 14 bases separating them. The CDR3 coding sequence is TGCGCCAGCAGCTTGGGGGCGACAGAGTCCGAAGCTTTCTTT. Translated: CASSLGATESEAFF.

CDR3 region: CASSPGGLAERETQYF. For the CDR3, the DNA is TGTGCCAGCTCACCTGGGGGACTAGCGGAAAGAGAGACCCAGTACTTC. The chain is built from TRBV18 and TRBJ2-5; 11 nucleotides align to TRBD2. V gave up 3 bases and J gave up 4 bases; unmatched junction bases: 7. This CDR3 spans 16 amino acids. CDR1 KGHSH and CDR2 LQKENI come from the germline V gene.

This clone has a single count. J is TRBJ1-5 and V is TRBV28; TRBD1 matches 8 bases. With 6 bases clipped from V and 4 bases from J, the junction kept 8 bases outside the gene matches. Per the germline V gene, CDR1 is MDHEN and CDR2 is SYDVKM. The CDR3 is made up of 15 amino acids. The CDR3 nucleotides read TGTGCCAGCAGCCCGACAGGGGCCTTTAATCAGCCCCAGCATTTT. It specifies CASSPTGAFNQPQHF.

V usage is TRBV5-1 and J usage is TRBJ2-1, with 7 bases fitting TRBD1. V dropped 2 bases and J dropped 1; count of bases not matched to a gene: 6. Germline V gene sequence: CDR1 SGHRS, CDR2 YFSETQ. The CDR3 spans 16 residues. CDR3 nucleotide sequence: TGCGCCAGCAGCTTCTTCAGGGGGAGATCCTACAATGAGCAGTTCTTC. Its translation: CASSFFRGRSYNEQFF.

The chain combines TRBV27 with TRBJ2-1; no clear D gene. V dropped 6 bases and J dropped 10 bases, with 10 bases sitting between them. The CDR3 totals 11 residues. Germline V gene lookup returns CDR1 MNHEY and CDR2 SMNVEV (reference sequence). CDR3 sequence: CASRESTEQFF. The CDR3 DNA follows: TGTGCCAGCAGAGAGAGTACGGAGCAGTTCTTC.

The V gene is TRBV5-1, the J gene TRBJ2-7; 11 bases agree with TRBD1. In germline, CDR1 is SGHRS, CDR2 YFSETQ. The length of the CDR3 is 15 residues. Unmatched junction bases numbered 2, after V lost 2 bases and J lost 1 base. CDR3 sequence: CASSFGQGASYEQYF. DNA for the CDR3: TGCGCCAGCAGCTTTGGACAGGGGGCATCCTACGAGCAGTACTTC.

The chain joins TRBV30 to TRBJ1-6, with 7 bases identical to TRBD1. The CDR3 totals 17 residues. Germline assignment: CDR1 GTSNPN and CDR2 SVGIG (reference sequence). V shed 0 bases and J 0 bases; nucleotides not matched to a gene: 5. The CDR3: CAWSVREGASYNSPLHF. CDR3 coding DNA: TGTGCCTGGAGTGTACGTGAGGGGGCCTCCTATAATTCACCCCTCCACTTT.

V usage is TRBV5-1 and J usage is TRBJ1-1, with 8 bases fitting TRBD1. Looked up from germline, CDR1 is SGHRS and CDR2 is YFSETQ. The V gene end was trimmed by 3 bases and the J gene end by 6 bases; junction bases not matched to a gene: 16. The length of the CDR3 is 17 residues. The CDR3 nucleotides are TGCGCCAGCAGCTCAAGGCAATCCGGGACAGGCAAAGCTGAAGCTTTCTTT. It translates to CASSSRQSGTGKAEAFF. Looking up the rest from reference TRBV5-1 and TRBJ1-1 gives the full variable domain: KAGVTQTPRYLIKTRGQQVTLSCSPISGHRSVSWYQQTPGQGLQFLFEYFSETQRNKGNFPGRFSGRQFSNSRSEMNVSTLELGDSALYLCASSSRQSGTGKAEAFFGQGTRLTVV.

The chain recombines TRBV5-1 with TRBJ1-1; D possibly corresponds to TRBD1 (5 bases). Germline assignment: CDR1 SGHRS and CDR2 YFSETQ. This CDR3 contains 12 residues. V lost 3 bases and J lost 4, with 7 bases in between. The CDR3 protein is CASSSGGTEAFF. The CDR3 coding sequence is TGCGCCAGCAGCTCGGGGGGCACTGAAGCTTTCTTT.

The chain recombines TRBV30 with TRBJ1-1; TRBD1 is a possible D gene (6 bases). V lost 0 bases and J lost 4, with 12 bases in between. The CDR3 is made up of 14 amino acids. CDR1 is GTSNPN, CDR2 SVGIG, per germline (reference sequence). CDR3 bases: TGTGCCTGGAGTGTCACAGGGTACAGCACTGAAGCTTTCTTT. Translation: CAWSVTGYSTEAFF.

The chain is built from TRBV18 and TRBJ2-6; D might be TRBD2 (6 bases). Germline lookup yields CDR1 KGHSH and CDR2 LQKENI. The V end was cut by 1 base, the J end by 0 bases, with 16 bases between. The CDR3 loop spans 19 amino acids. CDR3 sequence (DNA): TGTGCCAGCTCACCACGGACTATGGGGCAGAACTCTGGGGCCAACGTCCTGACTTTC. This translates into CASSPRTMGQNSGANVLTF.

The chain joins TRBV11-2 to TRBJ1-2; weak D call: TRBD1 (6 bases). Between the trimmed V and J ends, which lost 5 bases and 3 bases, there was a span of 13 bases. There are 14 residues in the CDR3. Germline-derived CDR1 and CDR2 are SGHAT and FQNNGV. CDR3 loop: CASSPQGQYYGYTF. The CDR3 nucleotides read TGTGCCAGCAGCCCGCAGGGGCAGTACTATGGCTACACCTTC.

The V and J genes are TRBV2 and TRBJ1-6, with TRBD1 identical over 7 bases. J lost 7 bases, V lost 6 bases, and 3 bases had no gene match. The CDR3 is 13 amino acids. The germline gives CDR1 SNHLY, CDR2 FYNNEI. The DNA for the CDR3 is TGTGCCAGCAGAGTACAGGGGAATTCACCCCTCCACTTT. It encodes CASRVQGNSPLHF.

The rearrangement joins TRBV7-2 to TRBJ2-7; 11 nucleotides match TRBD2. The CDR3 consists of 16 residues. Per the germline V gene, CDR1 is SGHTA and CDR2 is FQGNSA. The junction had 7 bases not matched to a gene; V was cut back by 2 bases and J by 4 bases. Here the CDR3 DNA reads TGTGCCAGCAGCTTAAGTAGCGGGGGGGCCTGGTACGAGCAGTACTTC. Translated: CASSLSSGGAWYEQYF.

V and J are TRBV3-1 (or the pseudogene TRBV3-2) and TRBJ2-6, with 8 bases that match TRBD1. The CDR3 covers 18 residues. Trimming removed 1 base from V and 2 bases from J; junction bases left unmatched: 7. Germline CDR1 reads LGHDT; CDR2 reads YNNKEL (reference sequence). CDR3 nucleotide sequence: TGTGCCAGCAGCCAAGGCGACAGGGGAAGAACTGGGGCCAACGTCCTGACTTTC. This translates into CASSQGDRGRTGANVLTF.